One sample yielded the 10 T cell receptor beta chains listed below, sequenced in a study of OX40 agonist ivuxolimab in advanced cancers. The method was immunoSEQ multiplex PCR; TCRdb's version includes in-frame clones alone and lacks a portion of them. Here the sample spans tens of thousands of clones, 84% being singletons. The starting material was CD4+ or CD8+ T cells sorted from blood, obtained in a trial of the OX40 agonist ivuxolimab. The source of these receptors is an adult with an advanced solid tumor such as melanoma, head and neck, liver or kidney cancer.

This chain uses TRBV5-1 with TRBJ2-5; D not certain. The CDR3 totals 15 residues. From germline, CDR1 is SGHRS and CDR2 YFSETQ. V was trimmed by 0 bases and J by 2 bases, leaving 11 bases between them. The CDR3 loop is CASSLGGLSQETQYF. DNA for the CDR3: TGCGCCAGCAGCTTGGGCGGTCTGAGTCAAGAGACCCAGTACTTC.

The rearrangement uses TRBV4-3 and TRBJ2-3; D gene uncertain. CDR1 and CDR2 from the germline V gene are LGHNA and YSLEER. The ends were cut back, 5 bases at V and 4 bases at J, with 16 bases in the middle. This CDR3 region has 15 residues. CDR3 sequence reads: CASSTTFSDPDTQYF. CDR3 DNA sequence: TGCGCCAGCAGCACCACATTCTCGGACCCAGATACGCAGTATTTT.

The rearrangement uses TRBV2 and TRBJ1-1; TRBD1 is a possible D gene (5 bases). Germline V lookup: CDR1 SNHLY, CDR2 FYNNEI. Trimming shortened V by 6 bases and J by 7 bases, and 15 bases separated the two germline ends. This CDR3 comprises 13 residues. The CDR3 DNA follows: TGTGCCAGCAGCCAAACGGGGCCATTTGAAGCTTTCTTT. Amino acid sequence: CASSQTGPFEAFF.

The chain joins TRBV6-1 to TRBJ2-7; 7 bases line up with TRBD2. J lost 4 bases, V lost 3 bases, and 6 bases had no gene match. Germline V gene sequence: CDR1 MNHNS, CDR2 SASEGT. The CDR3 covers 14 residues. This CDR3 is CASSDGLSGYEQYF. In nucleotides, the CDR3 is TGTGCCAGCAGTGACGGCCTTAGCGGGTACGAGCAGTACTTC.

The V call is TRBV30, the J call TRBJ1-2, with 7 bases fitting TRBD1. The ends lost 1 base at V and 2 bases at J; junction bases unmatched: 7. The CDR3 contains 15 residues. Germline V gene data show CDR1 as GTSNPN and CDR2 as SVGIG (reference sequence). The CDR3 here is CAWSAPNRGNYGYTF. CDR3 sequence (DNA): TGTGCCTGGAGTGCCCCGAACAGGGGCAACTATGGCTACACCTTC.

The CDR3: CASSLASVYGGEQFF. For the CDR3, the DNA is TGTGCCAGCAGCTTGGCCTCAGTGTACGGAGGTGAGCAGTTCTTC. This chain connects TRBV5-4 to TRBJ2-1; TRBD2 might be the D (5 bases). Germline CDR1 is SGHNT and CDR2 is YYREEE (reference sequence). Trimming removed 0 bases from V and 9 bases from J, with 16 bases in between. CDR3 length: 15 residues.

This clone appeared a single time. This chain links TRBV9 with TRBJ2-3; no firm D call. The CDR3 has 12 residues. The germline CDR1 and CDR2 sequences are SGDLS and YYNGEE. The V end lost 0 bases, the J end lost 2 bases, and 1 base lay between the germline ends. The CDR3 DNA follows: TGTGCCAGCAGCGTAGACACAGATACGCAGTATTTT. This encodes CASSVDTDTQYF.

The V and J genes are TRBV6-5 and TRBJ1-1; 9 bases are shared with TRBD1. The length of the CDR3 is 13 residues. In germline, CDR1 is MNHEY, CDR2 SVGAGI. With V trimmed by 5 bases and J by 8 bases, 6 bases remained unmatched. CDR3 loop: CASSPGQGREAFF. For the CDR3, the DNA is TGTGCCAGCAGTCCCGGACAGGGGCGGGAAGCTTTCTTT.

This clone was seen only once. V usage is TRBV11-3 and J usage is TRBJ1-1, with D maybe TRBD1 (5 bases). Germline V gives CDR1 SGHNT, CDR2 YENEEA. This CDR3 comprises 14 residues. V was clipped by 3 bases and J by 2 bases, with 10 bases between them. CDR3 nucleotide sequence: TGTGCCAGCAGCTTGGGGGGTTTTAACACTGAAGCTTTCTTT. Protein product: CASSLGGFNTEAFF. The full variable domain, rest sourced from reference TRBV11-3 and TRBJ1-1, is EAGVVQSPRYKIIEKKQPVAFWCNPISGHNTLYWYLQNLGQGPELLIRYENEEAVDDSQLPKDRFSAERLKGVDSTLKIQPAELGDSAVYLCASSLGGFNTEAFFGQGTRLTVV.

The chain has TRBV5-5 and TRBJ2-7; no firm D call. Trimming removed 1 base from V and 3 bases from J, with 5 bases in between. This CDR3 contains 12 residues. Germline CDR1 is SGHKS and CDR2 is YYEKEE (reference sequence). The CDR3 spells CASSLLGYEQYF. The CDR3 bases are TGTGCCAGCAGCTTGCTTGGCTACGAGCAGTACTTC.